This T cell receptor (beta chain) was found in a study of T cells in Graves' hyperthyroidism and ophthalmopathy. General observations from the study: Most thyroid clonotypes expanded above 0.001 appeared in blood too.

It was 8 to 10 ml of fresh peripheral blood that supplied the PBMCs. The CDR3 consists of 13 residues. V shed 7 bases and J shed 4 bases, with 10 bases lying between them. This clonotype was counted many times. The antigen is unknown. RNA transcripts were the template for amplifying TCR beta CDR3 regions. Primed by the HTBI set, a first-round RT-PCR was run on the TCR CDR3. One entry per CDR3 protein, called by TCRdb with MiXCR from the multiplex PCR reads. The data contain approximately 300,000 distinct CDR3 sequences, around 20% of them singletons. The chain links TRBV12-3 or TRBV12-4 to TRBJ2-2; D perhaps matches TRBD1 (5 bases). Source material: blood. The TCR comes from a middle-aged man with Graves' ophthalmopathy. The DNA of the CDR3 is TGTGCCAGCAAGCAGGGAAGCACCGGGGAGCTGTTTTTT. The encoded protein is CASKQGSTGELFF.